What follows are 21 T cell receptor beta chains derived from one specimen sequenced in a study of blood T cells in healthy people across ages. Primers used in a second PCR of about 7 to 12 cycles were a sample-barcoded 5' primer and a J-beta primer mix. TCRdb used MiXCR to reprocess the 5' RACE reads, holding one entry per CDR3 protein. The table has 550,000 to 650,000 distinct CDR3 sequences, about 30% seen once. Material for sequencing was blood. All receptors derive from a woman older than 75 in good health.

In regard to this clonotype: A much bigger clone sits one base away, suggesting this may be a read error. Here the CDR3 reads CASSSSTPGYTF. DNA for the CDR3: TGTGCCAGCAGCTCCTCCACGCCTGGCTACACCTTC. The chain couples TRBV7-2 to TRBJ1-2; D is undetermined. CDR3 length equals 12 residues. Germline V gives CDR1 SGHTA, CDR2 FQGNSA. Trimming shortened V by 4 bases and J by 7 bases, and 10 bases separated the two germline ends.

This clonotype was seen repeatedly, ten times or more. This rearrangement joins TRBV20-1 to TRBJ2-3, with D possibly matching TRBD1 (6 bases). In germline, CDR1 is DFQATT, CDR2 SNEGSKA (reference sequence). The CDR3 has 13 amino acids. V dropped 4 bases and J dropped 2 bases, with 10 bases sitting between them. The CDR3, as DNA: TGCAGTGCTATGACAGGCCACACAGATACGCAGTATTTT. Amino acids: CSAMTGHTDTQYF.

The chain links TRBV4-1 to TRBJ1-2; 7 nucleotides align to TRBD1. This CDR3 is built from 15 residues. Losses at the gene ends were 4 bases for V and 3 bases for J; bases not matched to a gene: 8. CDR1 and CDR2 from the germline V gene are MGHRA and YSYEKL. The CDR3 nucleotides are TGCGCCAGCAGCCCCCCCGACAGGGTGGACTATGGCTACACCTTC. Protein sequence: CASSPPDRVDYGYTF.

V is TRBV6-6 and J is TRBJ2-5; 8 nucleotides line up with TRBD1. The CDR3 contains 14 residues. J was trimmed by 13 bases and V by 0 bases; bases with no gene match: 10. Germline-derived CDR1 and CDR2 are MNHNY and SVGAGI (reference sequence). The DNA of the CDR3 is TGTGCCAGCAGTTACTCCGACAGGGGCGGGGAGCGGTACTTC. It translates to CASSYSDRGGERYF.

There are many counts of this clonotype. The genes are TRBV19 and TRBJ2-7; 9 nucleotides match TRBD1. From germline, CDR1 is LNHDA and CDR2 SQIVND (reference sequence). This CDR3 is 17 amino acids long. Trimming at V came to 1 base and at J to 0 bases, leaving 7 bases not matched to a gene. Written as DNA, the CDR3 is TGTGCCAGTAGTATAGGGACAGGGGCCACGACCTCCTACGAGCAGTACTTC. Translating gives CASSIGTGATTSYEQYF.

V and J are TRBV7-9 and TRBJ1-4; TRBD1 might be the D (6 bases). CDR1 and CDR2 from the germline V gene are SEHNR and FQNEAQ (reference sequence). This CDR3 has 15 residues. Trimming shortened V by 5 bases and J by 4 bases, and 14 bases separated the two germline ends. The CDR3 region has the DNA TGTGCCAGCAGCACCGGACAGACCCTTAATGAAAAACTGTTTTTT. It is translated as CASSTGQTLNEKLFF.

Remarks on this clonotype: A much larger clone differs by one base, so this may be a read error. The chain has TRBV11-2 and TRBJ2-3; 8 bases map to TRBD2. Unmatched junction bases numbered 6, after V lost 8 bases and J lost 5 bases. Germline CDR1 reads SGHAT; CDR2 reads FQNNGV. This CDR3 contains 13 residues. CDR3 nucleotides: TGTGCCAGCGCAGTAGCGGGGCGAGATACGCAGTATTTT. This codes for CASAVAGRDTQYF.

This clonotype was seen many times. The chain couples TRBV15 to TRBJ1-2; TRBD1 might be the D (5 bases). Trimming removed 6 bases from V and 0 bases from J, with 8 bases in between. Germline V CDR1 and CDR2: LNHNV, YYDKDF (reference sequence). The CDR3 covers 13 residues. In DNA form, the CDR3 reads TGTGCCACCAGTGGGGGTACTAACTATGGCTACACCTTC. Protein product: CATSGGTNYGYTF.

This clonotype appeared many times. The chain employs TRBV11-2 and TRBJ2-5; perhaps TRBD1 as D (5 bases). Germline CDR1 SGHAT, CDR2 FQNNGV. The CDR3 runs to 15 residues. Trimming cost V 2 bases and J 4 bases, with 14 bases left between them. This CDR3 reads CASSLLQGSVETQYF. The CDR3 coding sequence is TGTGCCAGCAGCTTACTCCAGGGAAGTGTAGAGACCCAGTACTTC. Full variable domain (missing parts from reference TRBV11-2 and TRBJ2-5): EAGVAQSPRYKIIEKRQSVAFWCNPISGHATLYWYQQILGQGPKLLIQFQNNGVVDDSQLPKDRFSAERLKGVDSTLKIQPAKLEDSAVYLCASSLLQGSVETQYFGPGTRLLVL.

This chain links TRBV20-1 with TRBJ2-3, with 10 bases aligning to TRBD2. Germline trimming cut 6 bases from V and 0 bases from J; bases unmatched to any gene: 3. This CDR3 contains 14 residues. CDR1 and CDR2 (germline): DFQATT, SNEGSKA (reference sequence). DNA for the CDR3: TGCAGTGCCGGACTAGCGGCTAGCACAGATACGCAGTATTTT. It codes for CSAGLAASTDTQYF.

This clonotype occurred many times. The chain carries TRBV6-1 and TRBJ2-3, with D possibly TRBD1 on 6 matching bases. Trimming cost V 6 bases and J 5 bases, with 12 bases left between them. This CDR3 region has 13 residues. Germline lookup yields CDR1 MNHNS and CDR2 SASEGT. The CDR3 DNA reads TGTGCCAGCAGCTTCACCAGGGGAGATACGCAGTATTTT. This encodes CASSFTRGDTQYF.

The CDR3 sequence: CASSFGIFEKLFF. The CDR3 DNA follows: TGTGCCAGCAGTTTCGGGATATTTGAAAAACTGTTTTTT. V and J are TRBV27 and TRBJ1-4, with D hard to call. This CDR3 is 13 amino acids long. Germline values: CDR1 MNHEY, CDR2 SMNVEV (reference sequence). With 3 bases removed from V and 7 bases from J, the gap between germline ends came to 9 bases.

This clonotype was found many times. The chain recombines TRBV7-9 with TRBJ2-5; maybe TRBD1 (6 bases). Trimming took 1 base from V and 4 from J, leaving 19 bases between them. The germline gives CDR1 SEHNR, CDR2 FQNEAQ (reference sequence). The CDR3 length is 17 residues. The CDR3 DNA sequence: TGTGCCAGCAGCTTAGACCAACAGGGTGCCCTCGGAGAGACCCAGTACTTC. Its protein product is CASSLDQQGALGETQYF.

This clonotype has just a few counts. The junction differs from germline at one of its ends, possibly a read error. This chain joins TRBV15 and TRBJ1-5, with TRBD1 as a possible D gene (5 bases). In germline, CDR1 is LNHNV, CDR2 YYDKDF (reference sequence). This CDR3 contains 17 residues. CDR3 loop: CAASMNPGPNSNQPQHF. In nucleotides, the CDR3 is TGTGCCGCCAGCATGAATCCGGGACCGAATAGCAATCAGCCCCAGCATTTT.

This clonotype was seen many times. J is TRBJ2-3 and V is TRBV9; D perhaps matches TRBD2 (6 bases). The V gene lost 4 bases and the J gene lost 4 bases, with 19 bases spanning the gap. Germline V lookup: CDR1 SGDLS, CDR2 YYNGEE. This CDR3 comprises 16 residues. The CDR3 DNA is TGTGCCAGCAGCTCCCGACTAGAAAGTTGGGCAGATACGCAGTATTTT. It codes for CASSSRLESWADTQYF.

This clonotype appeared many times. CDR3 sequence reads: CASSPRQGPTYGYTF. As DNA, the CDR3 is TGTGCCAGCAGCCCTAGACAGGGGCCAACCTATGGCTACACCTTC. This rearrangement joins TRBV5-6 to TRBJ1-2; 8 bases fit TRBD1. This CDR3 contains 15 residues. Germline-derived CDR1 and CDR2 are SGHDT and YYEEEE. The junction had 9 bases not matched to a gene; V was cut back by 4 bases and J by 4 bases.

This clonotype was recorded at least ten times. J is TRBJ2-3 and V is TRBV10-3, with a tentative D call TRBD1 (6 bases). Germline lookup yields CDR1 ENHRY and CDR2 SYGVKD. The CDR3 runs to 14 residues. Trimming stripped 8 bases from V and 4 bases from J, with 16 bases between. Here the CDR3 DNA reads TGTGCCATCGGGGCAGGGGATGGGGCAGATACGCAGTATTTT. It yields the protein CAIGAGDGADTQYF.

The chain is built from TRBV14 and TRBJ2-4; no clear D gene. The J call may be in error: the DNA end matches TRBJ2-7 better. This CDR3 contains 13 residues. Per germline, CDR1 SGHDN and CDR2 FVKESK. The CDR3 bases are TGTGCCAGCAGCCGTTTCCTGGGTGGCGAGCAGTACTTC. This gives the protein CASSRFLGGEQYF.

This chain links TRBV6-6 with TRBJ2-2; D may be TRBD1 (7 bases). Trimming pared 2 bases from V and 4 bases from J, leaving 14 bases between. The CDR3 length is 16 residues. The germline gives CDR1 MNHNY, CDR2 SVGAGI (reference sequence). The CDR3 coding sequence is TGTGCCAGCAGTTACACCCACAGGGGAGGCACCGGGGAGCTGTTTTTT. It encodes CASSYTHRGGTGELFF.

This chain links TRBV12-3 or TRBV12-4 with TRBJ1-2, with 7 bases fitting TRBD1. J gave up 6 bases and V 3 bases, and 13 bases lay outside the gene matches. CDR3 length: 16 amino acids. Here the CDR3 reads CASSFYFDRDADGYTF. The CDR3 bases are TGTGCCAGCAGTTTTTATTTCGACAGGGACGCCGATGGCTACACCTTC.

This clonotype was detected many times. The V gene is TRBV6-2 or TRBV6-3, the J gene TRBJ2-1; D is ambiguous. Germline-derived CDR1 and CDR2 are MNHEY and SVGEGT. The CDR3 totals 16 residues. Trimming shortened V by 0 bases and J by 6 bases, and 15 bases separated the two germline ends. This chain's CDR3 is CASSYSASGSLNEQFF. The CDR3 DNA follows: TGTGCCAGCAGTTACTCGGCCTCTGGATCCCTCAATGAGCAGTTCTTC.